This TCR beta chain originates from a study of CD8 T cells in Susac syndrome. The study, taken as a whole, reports: By the study's own acknowledgment, its TCR sequencing and HLA analysis included relatively few individuals.

Notes on this clonotype: Its antigen is not identified.

Negative isolation yielded CD8+ and CD4+ T cells; FACS enriched TEMRA cells. The trim removed 4 bases at V and 5 bases at J, leaving 11 bases unmatched. Germline loops: CDR1 MGHRA, CDR2 YSYEKL. There are 16 residues in the CDR3. Random hexamers served to reverse transcribe roughly 0.45 to 1 ug RNA. TCRdb reprocessed the immunoSEQ multiplex PCR reads via MiXCR and lists one record per CDR3 protein. Here the sample spans more than 95,000 distinct CDR3 sequences, around 94% being singletons. This sequence was found in a human donor with Susac syndrome. The chain recombines TRBV4-1 with TRBJ2-5, with 9 bases fitting TRBD1. Input material: CD8+ T cells from PBMCs. The DNA for the CDR3 is TGCGCCAGCAGCCGATCACAGGGGGCGTTTGGGGAGACCCAGTACTTC. Translated: CASSRSQGAFGETQYF.